This T cell receptor beta chain was identified in a study of immune cell composition in non-small cell lung cancer. Regarding the study as a whole: Shared sequences between tumour-reactive and dominant in vivo clones were not proven. In adenocarcinoma, maximal tumour-associated clone frequency tracked TIL tumour reactivity. Lung adenocarcinomas had lower top 10 clone scores and clonality than squamous tumours.

Of note for this clone: The antigen remains unidentified.

DNA was extracted from unsorted cell suspensions stored frozen. Profiling relied on immunoSEQ multiplex PCR, and the TCRdb table lists in-frame clones only, not all of them. Of around 2,500 clones in the sample, roughly 80% were seen once. Per the germline V gene, CDR1 is MDHEN and CDR2 is SYDVKM. Trimming shortened V by 7 bases and J by 5 bases, and 17 bases separated the two germline ends. The CDR3 consists of 14 residues. The V and J genes are TRBV28 and TRBJ2-5; maybe TRBD2 (6 bases). The material sequenced was lung tumor tissue. The clonotype was recovered from a human donor with non-small cell lung cancer. The CDR3 region has the DNA TGTGCCAGCACCTCACCCGGGGGAGCGGAGACCCAGTACTTC. This gives the protein CASTSPGGAETQYF.